This section outlines one T cell receptor (beta chain) sequence together with its context. The table came from immunoSEQ multiplex PCR; TCRdb's copy has only in-frame clones and leaves some out. The profile shows 160,000 or so clones, around 85% of them singletons. This specimen belongs to a study of blood T cell repertoires in COVID-19. The germline V gene has CDR1 SGHNT and CDR2 YENEEA. This CDR3 has 14 residues. V was trimmed by 5 bases and J by 1 base, leaving 11 bases between them. The sequence was collected from a woman in her seventies with acute or convalescent COVID-19. The sequencing input was peripheral blood. The chain uses TRBV11-3 and TRBJ1-1; a weak D match, TRBD1 (6 bases). CDR3 DNA sequence: TGTGCCAGCAGCACGGGACAAAAGAACACTGAAGCTTTCTTT. Encoded protein: CASSTGQKNTEAFF.